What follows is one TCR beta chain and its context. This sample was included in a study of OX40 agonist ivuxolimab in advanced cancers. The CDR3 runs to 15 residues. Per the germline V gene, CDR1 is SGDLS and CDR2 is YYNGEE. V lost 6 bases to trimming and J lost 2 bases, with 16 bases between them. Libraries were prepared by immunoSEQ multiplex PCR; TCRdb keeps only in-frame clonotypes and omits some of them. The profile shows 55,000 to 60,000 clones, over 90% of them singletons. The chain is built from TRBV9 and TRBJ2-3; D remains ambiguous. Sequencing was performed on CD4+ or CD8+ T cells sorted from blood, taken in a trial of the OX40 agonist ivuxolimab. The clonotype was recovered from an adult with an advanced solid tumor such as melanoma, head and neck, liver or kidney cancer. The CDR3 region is CASNRGNGATDTQYF. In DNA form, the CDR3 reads TGTGCCAGCAACCGTGGGAACGGAGCCACAGATACGCAGTATTTT.